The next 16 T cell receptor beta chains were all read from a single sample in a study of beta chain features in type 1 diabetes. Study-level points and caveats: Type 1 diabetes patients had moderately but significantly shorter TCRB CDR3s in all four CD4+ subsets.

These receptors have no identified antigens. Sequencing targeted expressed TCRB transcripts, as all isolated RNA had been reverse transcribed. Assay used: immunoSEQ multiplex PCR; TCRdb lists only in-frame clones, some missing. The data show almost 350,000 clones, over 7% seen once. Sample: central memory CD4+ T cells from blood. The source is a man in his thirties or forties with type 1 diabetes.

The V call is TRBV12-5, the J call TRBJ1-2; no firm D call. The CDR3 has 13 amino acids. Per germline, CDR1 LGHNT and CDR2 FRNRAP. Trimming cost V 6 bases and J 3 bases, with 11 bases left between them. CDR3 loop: CASGRDGYYGYTF. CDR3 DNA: TGTGCTAGTGGCCGCGACGGATACTATGGCTACACCTTC.

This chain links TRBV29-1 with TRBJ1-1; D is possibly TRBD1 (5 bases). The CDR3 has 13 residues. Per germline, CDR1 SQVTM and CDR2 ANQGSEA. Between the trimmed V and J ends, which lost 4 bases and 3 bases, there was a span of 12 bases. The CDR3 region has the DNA TGCAGCGTTGCAGGGCGTTCTGACACTGAAGCTTTCTTT. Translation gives CSVAGRSDTEAFF.

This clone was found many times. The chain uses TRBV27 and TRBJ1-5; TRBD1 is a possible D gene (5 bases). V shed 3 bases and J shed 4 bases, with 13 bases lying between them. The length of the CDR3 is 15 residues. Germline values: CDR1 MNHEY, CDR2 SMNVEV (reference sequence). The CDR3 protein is CASSFEGRGNQPQHF. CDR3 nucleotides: TGTGCCAGCAGTTTCGAGGGGAGGGGAAATCAGCCCCAGCATTTT.

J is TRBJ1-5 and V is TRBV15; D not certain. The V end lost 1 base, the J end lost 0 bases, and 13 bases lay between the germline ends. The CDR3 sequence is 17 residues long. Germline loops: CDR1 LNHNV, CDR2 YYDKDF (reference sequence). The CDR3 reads CATSRVRAADSNQPQHF. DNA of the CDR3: TGTGCCACCAGCAGAGTGAGGGCGGCCGATAGCAATCAGCCCCAGCATTTT.

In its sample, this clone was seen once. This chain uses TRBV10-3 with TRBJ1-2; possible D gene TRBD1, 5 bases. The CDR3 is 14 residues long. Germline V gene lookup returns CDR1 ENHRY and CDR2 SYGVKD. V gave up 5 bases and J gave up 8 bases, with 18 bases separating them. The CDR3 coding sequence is TGTGCCATCAGTTCAGGGAGCGATGAATGGGGCTACACCTTC. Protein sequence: CAISSGSDEWGYTF.

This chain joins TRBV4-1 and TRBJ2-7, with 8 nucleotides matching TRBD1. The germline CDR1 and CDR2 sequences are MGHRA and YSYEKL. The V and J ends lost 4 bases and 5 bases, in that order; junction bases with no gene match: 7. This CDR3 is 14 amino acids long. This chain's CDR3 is CASSPDRALHEQYF. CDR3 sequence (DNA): TGCGCCAGCAGCCCGGACAGGGCCCTTCACGAGCAGTACTTC.

CDR3 loop: CASSYSNLAKNIQYF. As DNA, the CDR3 is TGTGCCAGCAGTTACTCGAACCTAGCCAAAAACATTCAGTACTTC. The chain couples TRBV6-6 to TRBJ2-4; D gene uncertain. The germline CDR1 and CDR2 sequences are MNHNY and SVGAGI (reference sequence). The CDR3 covers 15 residues. Trimming removed 0 bases from V and 0 bases from J, with 6 bases in between.

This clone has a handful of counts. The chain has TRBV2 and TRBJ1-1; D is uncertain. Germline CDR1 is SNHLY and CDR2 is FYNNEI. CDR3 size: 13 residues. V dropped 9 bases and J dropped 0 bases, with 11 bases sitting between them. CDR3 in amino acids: CARLGGMNTEAFF. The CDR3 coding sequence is TGTGCCAGATTAGGTGGTATGAACACTGAAGCTTTCTTT.

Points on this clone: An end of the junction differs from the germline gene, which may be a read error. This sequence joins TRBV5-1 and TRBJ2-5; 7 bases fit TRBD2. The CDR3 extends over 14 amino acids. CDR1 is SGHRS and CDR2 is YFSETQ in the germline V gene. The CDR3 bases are TGTGCCAGCAGCCCGGGGGGACTAAGAGGGACCCAGTACTTC. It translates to CASSPGGLRGTQYF.

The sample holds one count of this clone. In nucleotides, the CDR3 is TGTGCCTGGAGTGGGAATTCTGGAAACACCATATATTTT. Translated, it gives CAWSGNSGNTIYF. This rearrangement joins TRBV30 to TRBJ1-3; D gene uncertain. V was clipped by 1 base and J by 1 base, with 5 bases between them. The CDR3 runs to 13 residues. Germline V gene lookup returns CDR1 GTSNPN and CDR2 SVGIG (reference sequence). The full variable domain, in which reference TRBV30 and TRBJ1-3 provide the parts outside the CDR3, is SQTIHQWPATLVQPVGSPLSLECTVEGTSNPNLYWYRQAAGRGLQLLFYSVGIGQISSEVPQNLSASRPQDRQFILSSKKLLLSDSGFYLCAWSGNSGNTIYFGEGSWLTVV.

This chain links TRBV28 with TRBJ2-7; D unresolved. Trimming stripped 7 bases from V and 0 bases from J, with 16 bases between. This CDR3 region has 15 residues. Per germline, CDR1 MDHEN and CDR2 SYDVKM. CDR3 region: CASTTSRTGSYEQYF. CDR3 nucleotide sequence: TGTGCCAGCACCACCTCCCGGACGGGCTCCTACGAGCAGTACTTC.

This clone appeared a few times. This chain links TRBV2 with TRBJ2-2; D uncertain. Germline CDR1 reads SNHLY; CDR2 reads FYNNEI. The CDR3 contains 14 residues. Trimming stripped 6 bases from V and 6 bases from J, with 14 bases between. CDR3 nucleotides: TGTGCCAGCAGAGTCCTCGAGCGCGCCGGGGAGCTGTTTTTT. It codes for CASRVLERAGELFF. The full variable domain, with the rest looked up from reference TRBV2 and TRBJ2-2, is EPEVTQTPSHQVTQMGQEVILRCVPISNHLYFYWYRQILGQKVEFLVSFYNNEISEKSEIFDDQFSVERPDGSNFTLKIRSTKLEDSAMYFCASRVLERAGELFFGEGSRLTVL.

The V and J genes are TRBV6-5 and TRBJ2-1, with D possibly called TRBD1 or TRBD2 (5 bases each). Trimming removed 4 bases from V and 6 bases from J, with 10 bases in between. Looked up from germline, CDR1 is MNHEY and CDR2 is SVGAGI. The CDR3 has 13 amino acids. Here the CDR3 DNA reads TGTGCCAGCAGTTGGGGACCTACCAATGAGCAGTTCTTC. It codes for CASSWGPTNEQFF.

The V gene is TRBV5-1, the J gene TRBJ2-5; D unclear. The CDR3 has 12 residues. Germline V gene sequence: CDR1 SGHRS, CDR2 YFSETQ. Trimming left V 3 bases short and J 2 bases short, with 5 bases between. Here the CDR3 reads CASSSQQETQYF. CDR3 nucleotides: TGCGCCAGCAGCTCCCAACAAGAGACCCAGTACTTC.

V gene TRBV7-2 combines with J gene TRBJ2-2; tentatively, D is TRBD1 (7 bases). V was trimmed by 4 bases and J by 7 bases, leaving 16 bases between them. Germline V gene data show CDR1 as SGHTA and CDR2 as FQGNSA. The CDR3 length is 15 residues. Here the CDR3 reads CASSSIQGRSGELFF. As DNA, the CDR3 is TGTGCCAGCAGCTCCATACAGGGGAGGAGCGGGGAGCTGTTTTTT.

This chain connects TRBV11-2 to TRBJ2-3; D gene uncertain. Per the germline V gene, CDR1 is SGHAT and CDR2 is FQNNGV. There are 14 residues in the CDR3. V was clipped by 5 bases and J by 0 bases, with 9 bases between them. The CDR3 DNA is TGTGCCAGCAGCAGTCAGCAAAGCACAGATACGCAGTATTTT. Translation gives CASSSQQSTDTQYF.